This T cell receptor (beta chain) is from a study of cytomegalovirus exposure and HLA in healthy donors. Findings of the study overall: Later analysis placed DRB1 highest and HLA-C lowest in TCR association rates, which differed by HLA locus. Researchers reported from a later analysis that most CMV-associated TCR beta chains appeared HLA-restricted.

The PCR contained 60 Vbeta and 13 Jbeta primers. Clones were sequenced by immunoSEQ multiplex PCR, and TCRdb holds only the in-frame ones, with some missing. The repertoire holds roughly 190,000 clones, with about 85% as singletons. This CDR3 region has 16 residues. Germline CDR1 and CDR2: SGHTA and FQGNSA. Unmatched junction bases numbered 10, after V lost 4 bases and J lost 7 bases. Remarks on this clone: Its antigen is currently unknown.

The material sequenced was PBMCs. The receptor was isolated from a woman aged 45-65 years in good health and CMV-seropositive. This rearrangement joins TRBV7-2 to TRBJ1-2; 12 bases are shared with TRBD1. The DNA of the CDR3 is TGTGCCAGCAGCTCCCGTGGGACAGGGGGCGCCTCTGGCTACACCTTC. Its translation is CASSSRGTGGASGYTF.